This T cell receptor beta chain was profiled in a study of neurological immune-mediated disorders. Per germline, CDR1 LNHNV and CDR2 YYDKDF (reference sequence). There are 15 residues in the CDR3. Deletions cut 0 bases from V and 1 base from J, with 9 bases between. The cDNA was synthesized by means of template-switch 5'RACE, which was carried out with 10-nucleotide random UMIs. TCRdb passed the 5' RACE reads through MiXCR, listing each CDR3 protein once. The sample consists of roughly 60,000 distinct CDR3 sequences, approximately 10% of them appearing once. The study used blood bank volunteers in Maryland, USA, as healthy controls. The starting material, 2 million PBMCs stored at -80 C, gave rise to the unsorted libraries. This clonotype was counted at least ten times.

Sample: PBMCs. This receptor was identified in a man in his 60s in good health. The V gene is TRBV15, the J gene TRBJ2-5, with D unresolved. The CDR3 region has the DNA TGTGCCACCAGCAGAGATCGGCGACCCCAAGAGACCCAGTACTTC. Its translation is CATSRDRRPQETQYF.